The clone carrying this T cell receptor (beta chain) came up many times. Its target is not known. The sample belongs to a study of T cells in Graves' hyperthyroidism and ophthalmopathy. Across the whole study: Peripheral blood was obtained at initial diagnosis, preceding any treatment.

Study-level results: Ophthalmopathy was predicted by the model a median of roughly 6.6 months ahead of onset.

Amplification of TCR beta CDR3 regions used RNA as the template. The HTBI primer set was used in a first-round RT-PCR of the TCR CDR3. MiXCR, applied by TCRdb to the multiplex PCR reads, yields one record per CDR3 protein. The table records 650,000 to 850,000 distinct CDR3 sequences, roughly 20% of them present only once. CDR1 SGHKS and CDR2 YYEKEE come from the germline V gene (reference sequence). V was clipped by 4 bases and J by 3 bases, with 10 bases between them. The CDR3 loop spans 13 amino acids. It was at first hyperthyroidism diagnosis, before any ophthalmopathy symptoms, that the blood sample was taken. Fresh 10 ml peripheral blood yielded PBMCs.

This chain connects TRBV5-5 to TRBJ2-5; D gene ambiguous. Input material: blood. The TCR originated in a woman aged 50 to 60 with Graves' hyperthyroidism that later progressed to Graves' ophthalmopathy. CDR3 protein: CASSATEEETQYF. CDR3 nucleotide sequence: TGTGCCAGCAGCGCTACAGAAGAAGAGACCCAGTACTTC.